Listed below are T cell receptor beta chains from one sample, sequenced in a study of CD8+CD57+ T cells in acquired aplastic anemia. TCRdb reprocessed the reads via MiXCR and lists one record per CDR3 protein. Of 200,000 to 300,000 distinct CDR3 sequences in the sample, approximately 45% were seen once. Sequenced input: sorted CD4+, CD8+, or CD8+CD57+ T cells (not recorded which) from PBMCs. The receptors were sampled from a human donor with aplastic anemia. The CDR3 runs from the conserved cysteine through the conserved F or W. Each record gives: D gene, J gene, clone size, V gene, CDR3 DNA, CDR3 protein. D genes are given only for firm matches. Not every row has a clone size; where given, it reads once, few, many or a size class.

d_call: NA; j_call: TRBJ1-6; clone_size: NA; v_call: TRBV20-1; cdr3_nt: TGCAGTGCCAAGGCAGAGAATTCACCCCTCCACTTT; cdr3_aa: CSAKAENSPLHF
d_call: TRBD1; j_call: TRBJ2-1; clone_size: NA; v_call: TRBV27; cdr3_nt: TGTGCCAGCAGGGCGACGGGACAGGGAATCAATGAGCAGTTCTTC; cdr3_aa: CASRATGQGINEQFF
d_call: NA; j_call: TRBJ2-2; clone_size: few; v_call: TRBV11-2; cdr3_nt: TGTGCCAGCAGCTTAAGAGGAAGAGAGAACACCGGGGAGCTGTTTTTT; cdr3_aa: CASSLRGRENTGELFF
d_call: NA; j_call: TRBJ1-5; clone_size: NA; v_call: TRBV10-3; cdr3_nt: TGTGCCATCAGTTGGACTAGCGGCCTCCAGCATTTT; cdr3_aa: CAISWTSGLQHF
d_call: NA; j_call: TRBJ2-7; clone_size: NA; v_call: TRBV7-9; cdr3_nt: TGTGCCAGCAGCCCGCTGGGACACGAGCAGTACTTC; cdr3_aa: CASSPLGHEQYF
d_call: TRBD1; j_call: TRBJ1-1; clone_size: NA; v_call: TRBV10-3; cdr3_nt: TGTGCCATCGGGACAGGCTCCCACACTGAAGCTTTCTTT; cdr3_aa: CAIGTGSHTEAFF
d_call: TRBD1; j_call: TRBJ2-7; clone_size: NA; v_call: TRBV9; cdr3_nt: TGTGCCGCCGGGGACAGTGAGTTTAGTGAGCAGTACTTC; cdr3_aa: CAAGDSEFSEQYF
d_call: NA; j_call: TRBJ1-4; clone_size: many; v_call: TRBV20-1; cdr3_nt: TGCAGTGGCATTCTCAGGGTTGCAACTAATGAAAAACTGTTTTTT; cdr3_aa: CSGILRVATNEKLFF
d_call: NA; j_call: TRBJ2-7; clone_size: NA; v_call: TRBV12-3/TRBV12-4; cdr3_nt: TGTGCCAGCAGTTTAAGTCTGGGGGCTTCCGAGCAGTACTTC; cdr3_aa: CASSLSLGASEQYF
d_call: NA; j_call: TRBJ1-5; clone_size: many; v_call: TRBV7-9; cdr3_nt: TGTGCCAGCAGTCGCTCAGGGTACAATCAGCCCCAGCATTTT; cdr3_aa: CASSRSGYNQPQHF
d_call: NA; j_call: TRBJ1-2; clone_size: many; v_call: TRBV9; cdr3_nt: TGTGCCAGCAAGGGAGGAGGCTACACCTTC; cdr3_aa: CASKGGGYTF
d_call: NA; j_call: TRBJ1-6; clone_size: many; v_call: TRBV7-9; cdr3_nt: TGTGCCAGCAGCACACCGGGACAAAAAAATTCACCCCTCCACTTT; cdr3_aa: CASSTPGQKNSPLHF
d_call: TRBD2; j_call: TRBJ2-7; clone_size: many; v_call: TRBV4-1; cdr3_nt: TGCGCCAGCAGCGGACCGGGACTACCCTACGAGCAGTACTTC; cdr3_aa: CASSGPGLPYEQYF
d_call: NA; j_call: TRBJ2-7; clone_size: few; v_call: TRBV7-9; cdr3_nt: TGTGCCAGCAGCTCCGACAGCCCTATGTCTCCTCCCTACGAGCAGTACTTC; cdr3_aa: CASSSDSPMSPPYEQYF
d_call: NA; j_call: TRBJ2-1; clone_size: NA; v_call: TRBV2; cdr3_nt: TGTGCCAGTATAAAGGCGATTGAGCAGTTCTTC; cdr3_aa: CASIKAIEQFF
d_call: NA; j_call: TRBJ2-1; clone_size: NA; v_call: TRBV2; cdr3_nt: NA; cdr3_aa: CASSTSGAYNEQFF
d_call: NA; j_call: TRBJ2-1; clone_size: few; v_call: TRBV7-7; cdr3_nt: TGTGCCAGCAGCTTAGCGCCCTCTGCTGAGCAGTTCTTC; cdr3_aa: CASSLAPSAEQFF
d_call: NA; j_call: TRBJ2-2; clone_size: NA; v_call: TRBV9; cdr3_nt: TGTGCCAGCAGCGTAGGGCAGAGGGTCGGGGAGCTGTTTTTT; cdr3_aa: CASSVGQRVGELFF
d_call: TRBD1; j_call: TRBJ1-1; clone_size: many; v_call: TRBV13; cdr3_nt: TGTGCCAGCAGCCCAAGGGACAGGAACACTGAAGCTTTCTTT; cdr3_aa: CASSPRDRNTEAFF
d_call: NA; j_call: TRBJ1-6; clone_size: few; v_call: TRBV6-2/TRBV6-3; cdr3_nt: TGTGCCAGCTCCGTGACAGAAGAAGGTTCACCCCTCCACTTT; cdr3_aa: CASSVTEEGSPLHF
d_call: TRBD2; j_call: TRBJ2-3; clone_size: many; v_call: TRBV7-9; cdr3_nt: TGTGCCAGCAGCTTAGCGCGGGGGGACACAGATACGCAGTATTTT; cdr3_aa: CASSLARGDTDTQYF
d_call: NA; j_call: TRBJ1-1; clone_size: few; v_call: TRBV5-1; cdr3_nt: TGCGCCAGCAGCTACAGAACGAACACTGAAGCTTTCTTT; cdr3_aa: CASSYRTNTEAFF
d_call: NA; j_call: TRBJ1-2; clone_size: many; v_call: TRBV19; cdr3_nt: TGTGCCAGTAGAGGAGTAGAAGGCTACACCTTC; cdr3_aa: CASRGVEGYTF
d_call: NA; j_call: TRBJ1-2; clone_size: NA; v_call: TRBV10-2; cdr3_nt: TGCGCCAGCAGGGACAGACATGAGGGCAACTATGGCTACACCTTC; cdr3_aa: CASRDRHEGNYGYTF
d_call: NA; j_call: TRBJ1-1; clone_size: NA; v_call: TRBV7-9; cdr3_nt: TGTGCCACTGAAGCGATTGGAGGGGAAGTTGAAGCTTTCTTT; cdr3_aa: CATEAIGGEVEAFF
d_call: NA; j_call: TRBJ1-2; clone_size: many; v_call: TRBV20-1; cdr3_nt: TGCAGTGCTAGAGATATAGCCAGGGAGGAATTAAACTTC; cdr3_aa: CSARDIAREELNF
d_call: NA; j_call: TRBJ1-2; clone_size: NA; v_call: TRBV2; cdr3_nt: TGTGCCAGCAGCTGGGGAGTTGGTGTTAGGCATTATGGCTACACCTTC; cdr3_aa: CASSWGVGVRHYGYTF
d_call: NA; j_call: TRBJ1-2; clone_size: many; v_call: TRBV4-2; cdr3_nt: TGTGCCAGCAGCAGCCGATGGAAGGTATTTTTCTTTGGCTACACCTTC; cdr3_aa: CASSSRWKVFFFGYTF
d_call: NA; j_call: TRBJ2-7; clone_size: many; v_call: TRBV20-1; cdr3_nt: TGCAGTGCTAGCCAGGGGGGTAGGGTTGGAACCTACGAGCAGTACTTC; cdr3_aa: CSASQGGRVGTYEQYF
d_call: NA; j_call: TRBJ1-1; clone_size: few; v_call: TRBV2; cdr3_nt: TGTGCCAGCAGGGTCGACATCATGAACACTGAAGCTTTCTTT; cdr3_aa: CASRVDIMNTEAFF
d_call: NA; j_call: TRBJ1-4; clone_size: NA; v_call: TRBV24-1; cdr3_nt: TGTGCCACCGCGTCTGGACAGAATGAAAAACTGTTTTTT; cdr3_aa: CATASGQNEKLFF
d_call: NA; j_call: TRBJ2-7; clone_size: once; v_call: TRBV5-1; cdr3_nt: TGCGCCAGCAGCTTGGAGCAGGGGTCTATCTACGAGCAGTACTTC; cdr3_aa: CASSLEQGSIYEQYF
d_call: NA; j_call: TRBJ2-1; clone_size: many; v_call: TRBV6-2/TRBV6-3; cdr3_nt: TGTGCCAGCAGTGGGGGCGGAGAGCAGTTCTTC; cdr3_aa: CASSGGGEQFF
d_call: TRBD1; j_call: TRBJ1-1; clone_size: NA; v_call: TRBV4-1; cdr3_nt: TGCGCCAGCAGACATTCCGGGACAGGGTCTAGCACTGAAGCTTTCTTT; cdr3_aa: CASRHSGTGSSTEAFF
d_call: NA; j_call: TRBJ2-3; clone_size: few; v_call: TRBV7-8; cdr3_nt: TGTGCCAGCAGTGAAATGGGCAGGGCAGCTCCTGATACGCAGTATTTT; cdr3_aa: CASSEMGRAAPDTQYF
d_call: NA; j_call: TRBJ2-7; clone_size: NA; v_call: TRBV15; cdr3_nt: TGTGCCACCAGCACAGGGGCCGCGAGATCCTACGGGCAGTACTTC; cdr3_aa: CATSTGAARSYGQYF
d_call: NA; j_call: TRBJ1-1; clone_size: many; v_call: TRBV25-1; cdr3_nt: TGTGCCAGCAGAGAACAGGGAGGAAACACTGAAGCTTTCTTT; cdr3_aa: CASREQGGNTEAFF
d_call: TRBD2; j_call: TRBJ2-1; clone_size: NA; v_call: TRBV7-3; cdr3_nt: TGTGCCAGCAGCCCACTAGCGGGAGACGCGAATGAGCAGTTCTTC; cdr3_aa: CASSPLAGDANEQFF
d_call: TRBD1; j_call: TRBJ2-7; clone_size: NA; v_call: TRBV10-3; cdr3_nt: TGTGCCAGCAGTTTTGGACAGGGGGCGCGGGAGCAGTACTTC; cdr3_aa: CASSFGQGAREQYF
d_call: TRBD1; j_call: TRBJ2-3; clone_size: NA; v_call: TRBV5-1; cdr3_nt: TGCGCCAGCAGCTTGGAGGGGGCAGGAGATACGCAGTATTTT; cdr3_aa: CASSLEGAGDTQYF
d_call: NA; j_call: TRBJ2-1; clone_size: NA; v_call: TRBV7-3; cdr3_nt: TGTGCCAGCAGTATCCTTTGGGGCTACAATGAGCAGTTCTTC; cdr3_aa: CASSILWGYNEQFF
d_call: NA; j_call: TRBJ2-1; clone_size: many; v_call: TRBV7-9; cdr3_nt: TGTGCCAGTAAAAAGGTCGGGGGCTCGTACAATGAGCAGTTCTTC; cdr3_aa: CASKKVGGSYNEQFF
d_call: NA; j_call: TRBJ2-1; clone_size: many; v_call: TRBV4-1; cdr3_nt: TGTGCCAGCAGCCAGGGTGGCAATGAGCAGTTCTTC; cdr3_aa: CASSQGGNEQFF
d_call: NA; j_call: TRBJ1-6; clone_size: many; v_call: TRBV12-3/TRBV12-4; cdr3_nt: TGTGCCAGCAGTTTGTCCCCGGCGGCACCCCTCCACTTT; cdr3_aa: CASSLSPAAPLHF
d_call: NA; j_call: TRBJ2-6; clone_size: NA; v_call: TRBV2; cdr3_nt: TGTGCCAGCAGCGTCCTCTCTGGGGCCAACGTCCTGACTTTC; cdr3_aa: CASSVLSGANVLTF
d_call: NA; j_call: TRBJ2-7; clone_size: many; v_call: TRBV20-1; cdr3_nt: TGCAGTGCCTATGTCAGCTACGAGCAGTACTTC; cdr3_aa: CSAYVSYEQYF
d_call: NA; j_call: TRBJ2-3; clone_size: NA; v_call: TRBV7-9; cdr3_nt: TGTGCCAGCAGCAGAGGGGACCCTAGCACAGATACGCAGTATTTT; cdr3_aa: CASSRGDPSTDTQYF
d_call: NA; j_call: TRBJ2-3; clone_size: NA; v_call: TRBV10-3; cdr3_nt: TGTGCCATCAGTGAGCAACAAACAGGTGATGGGCAGTATTTT; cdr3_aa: CAISEQQTGDGQYF
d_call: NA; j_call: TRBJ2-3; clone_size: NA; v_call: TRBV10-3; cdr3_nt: TGTGCCATCAGTGGACATCGGGGGCGGGATACGCAGTATTTT; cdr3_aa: CAISGHRGRDTQYF
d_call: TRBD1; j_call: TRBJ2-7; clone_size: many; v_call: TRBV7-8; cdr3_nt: TGTGCCAGCAGCCTGGGGACCCTAAAGGGGACAGGGGCCTACGAGCAGTACTTC; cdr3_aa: CASSLGTLKGTGAYEQYF
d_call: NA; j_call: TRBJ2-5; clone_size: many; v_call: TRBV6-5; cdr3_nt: TGTGCCAGCAGTTACTCAGAAGGGGTCGTGGGGGGAGAGACCCAGTACTTC; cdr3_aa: CASSYSEGVVGGETQYF